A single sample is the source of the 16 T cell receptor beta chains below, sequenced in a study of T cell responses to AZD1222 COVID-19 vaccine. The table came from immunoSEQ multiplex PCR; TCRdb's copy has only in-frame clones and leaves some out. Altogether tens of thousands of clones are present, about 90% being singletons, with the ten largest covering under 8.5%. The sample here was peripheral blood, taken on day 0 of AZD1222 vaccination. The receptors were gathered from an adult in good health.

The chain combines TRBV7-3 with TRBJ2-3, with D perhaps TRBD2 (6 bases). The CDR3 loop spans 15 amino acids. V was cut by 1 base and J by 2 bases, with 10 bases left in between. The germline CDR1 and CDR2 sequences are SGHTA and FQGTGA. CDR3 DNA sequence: TGTGCCAGCAGCTTAAGGTCGGGAGACACAGATACGCAGTATTTT. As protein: CASSLRSGDTDTQYF.

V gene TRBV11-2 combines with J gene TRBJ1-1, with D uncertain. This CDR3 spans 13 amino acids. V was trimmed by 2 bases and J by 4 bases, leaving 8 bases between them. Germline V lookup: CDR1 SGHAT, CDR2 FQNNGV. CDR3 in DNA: TGTGCCAGCAGCTTACTGCTGGGCACTGAAGCTTTCTTT. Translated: CASSLLLGTEAFF.

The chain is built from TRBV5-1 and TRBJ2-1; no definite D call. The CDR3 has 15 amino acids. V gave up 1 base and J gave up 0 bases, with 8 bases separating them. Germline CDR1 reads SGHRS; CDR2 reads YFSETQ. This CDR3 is CASSLMRSSYNEQFF. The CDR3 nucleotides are TGCGCCAGCAGCTTGATGCGTTCCTCCTACAATGAGCAGTTCTTC. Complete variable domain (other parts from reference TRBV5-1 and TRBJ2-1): KAGVTQTPRYLIKTRGQQVTLSCSPISGHRSVSWYQQTPGQGLQFLFEYFSETQRNKGNFPGRFSGRQFSNSRSEMNVSTLELGDSALYLCASSLMRSSYNEQFFGPGTRLTVL.

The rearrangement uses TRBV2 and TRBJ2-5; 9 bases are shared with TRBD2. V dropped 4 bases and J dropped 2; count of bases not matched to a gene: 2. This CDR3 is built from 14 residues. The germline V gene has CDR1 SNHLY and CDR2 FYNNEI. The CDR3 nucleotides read TGTGCCAGCAGTGGCGCGGGAGGGCAAGAGACCCAGTACTTC. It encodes CASSGAGGQETQYF.

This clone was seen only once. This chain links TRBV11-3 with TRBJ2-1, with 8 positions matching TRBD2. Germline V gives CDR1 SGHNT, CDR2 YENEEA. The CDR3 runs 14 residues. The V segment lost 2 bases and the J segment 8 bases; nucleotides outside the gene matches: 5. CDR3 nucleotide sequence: TGTGCCAGCAGCTTAAGCGGGAGTTTGGATGAGCAGTTCTTC. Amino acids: CASSLSGSLDEQFF.

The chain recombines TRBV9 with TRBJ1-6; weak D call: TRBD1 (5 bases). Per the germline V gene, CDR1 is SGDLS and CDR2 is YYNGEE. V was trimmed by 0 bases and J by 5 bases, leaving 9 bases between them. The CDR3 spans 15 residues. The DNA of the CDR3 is TGTGCCAGCAGCGTAGGGGGGGTTGATAATTCACCCCTCCACTTT. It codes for CASSVGGVDNSPLHF.

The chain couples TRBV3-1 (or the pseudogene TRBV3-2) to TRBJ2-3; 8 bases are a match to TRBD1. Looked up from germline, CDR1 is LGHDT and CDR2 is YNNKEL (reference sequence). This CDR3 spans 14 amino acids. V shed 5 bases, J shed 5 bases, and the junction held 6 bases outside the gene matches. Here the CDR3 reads CASSSGGAGDTQYF. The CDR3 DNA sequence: TGTGCCAGCAGCTCAGGGGGCGCAGGAGATACGCAGTATTTT.

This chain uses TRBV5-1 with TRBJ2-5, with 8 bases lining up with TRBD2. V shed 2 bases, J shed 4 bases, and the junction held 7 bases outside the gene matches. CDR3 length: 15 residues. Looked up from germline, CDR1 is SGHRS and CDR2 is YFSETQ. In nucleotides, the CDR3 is TGCGCCAGCAGCTTAGGCGGCCTAGCGGGAGAGACCCAGTACTTC. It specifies CASSLGGLAGETQYF.

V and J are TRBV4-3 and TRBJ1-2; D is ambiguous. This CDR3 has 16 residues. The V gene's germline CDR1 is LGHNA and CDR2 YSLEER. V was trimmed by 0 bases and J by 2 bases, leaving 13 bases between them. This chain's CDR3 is CASSQDFGQVNYGYTF. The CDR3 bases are TGCGCCAGCAGCCAAGATTTTGGGCAGGTCAACTATGGCTACACCTTC.

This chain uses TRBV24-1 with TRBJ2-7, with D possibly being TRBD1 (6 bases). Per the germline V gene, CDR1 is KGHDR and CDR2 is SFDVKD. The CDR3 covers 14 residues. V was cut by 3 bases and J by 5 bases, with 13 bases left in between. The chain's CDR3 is CATSDPSGGHEQYF. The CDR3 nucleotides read TGTGCCACCAGTGATCCCTCTGGGGGCCACGAGCAGTACTTC.

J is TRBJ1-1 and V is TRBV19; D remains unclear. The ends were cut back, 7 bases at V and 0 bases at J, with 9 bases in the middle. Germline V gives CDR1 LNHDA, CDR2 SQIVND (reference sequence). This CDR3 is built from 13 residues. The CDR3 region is CASNTQLNTEAFF. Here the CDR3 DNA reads TGTGCCAGTAATACACAGTTGAACACTGAAGCTTTCTTT. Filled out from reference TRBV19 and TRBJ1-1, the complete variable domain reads DGGITQSPKYLFRKEGQNVTLSCEQNLNHDAMYWYRQDPGQGLRLIYYSQIVNDFQKGDIAEGYSVSREKKESFPLTVTSAQKNPTAFYLCASNTQLNTEAFFGQGTRLTVV.

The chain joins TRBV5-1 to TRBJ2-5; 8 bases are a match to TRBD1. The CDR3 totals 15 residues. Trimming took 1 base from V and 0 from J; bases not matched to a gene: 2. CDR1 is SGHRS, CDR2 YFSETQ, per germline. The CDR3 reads CASSLRQGYQETQYF. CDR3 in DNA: TGCGCCAGCAGCTTGCGACAGGGGTACCAAGAGACCCAGTACTTC.

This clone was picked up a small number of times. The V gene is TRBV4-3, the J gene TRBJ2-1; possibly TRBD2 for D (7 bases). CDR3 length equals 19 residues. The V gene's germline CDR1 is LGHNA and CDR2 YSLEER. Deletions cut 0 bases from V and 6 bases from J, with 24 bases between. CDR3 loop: CASSQDPGGAELYTNEQFF. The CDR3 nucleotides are TGCGCCAGCAGCCAAGACCCGGGGGGCGCTGAACTATATACCAATGAGCAGTTCTTC.

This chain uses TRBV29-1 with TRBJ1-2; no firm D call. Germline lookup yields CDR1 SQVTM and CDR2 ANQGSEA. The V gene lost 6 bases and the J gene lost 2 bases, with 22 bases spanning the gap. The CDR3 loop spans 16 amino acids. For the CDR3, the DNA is TGCAGCGTGCTCCAACTAAGCAGTCGGCCCAACTATGGCTACACCTTC. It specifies CSVLQLSSRPNYGYTF.

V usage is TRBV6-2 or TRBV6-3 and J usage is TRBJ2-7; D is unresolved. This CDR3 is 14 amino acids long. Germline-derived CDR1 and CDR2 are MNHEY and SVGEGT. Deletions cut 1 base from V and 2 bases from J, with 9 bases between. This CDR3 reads CASSYLTGTYEQYF. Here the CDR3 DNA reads TGTGCCAGCAGTTACTTGACTGGAACCTACGAGCAGTACTTC.

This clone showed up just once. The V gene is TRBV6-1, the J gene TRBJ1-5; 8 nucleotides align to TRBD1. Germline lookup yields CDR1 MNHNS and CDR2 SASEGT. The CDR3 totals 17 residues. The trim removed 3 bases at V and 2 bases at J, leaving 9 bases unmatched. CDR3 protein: CASSDRSGGPGNQPQHF. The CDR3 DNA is TGTGCCAGCAGTGATCGGTCAGGGGGCCCTGGCAATCAGCCCCAGCATTTT.